The 32 T cell receptor delta chains below all came from one sample that was sequenced in a study of gamma-delta T cells after stem cell transplantation. TCRdb called clones from the RT-PCR reads again using CATT. The table records about 1,600 delta-chain clones, just under 50% of them present only once. The sequencing sample was made of gamma-delta T cells. These receptors all stem from a human donor. It is not recorded whose cells these are; they may come from a transplant donor.

The chain links TRDV2 to TRDJ1; 8 positions agree with TRDD3. Germline-derived CDR1 and CDR2 are GEAIGNYY and EKD. The CDR3 sequence is 19 residues long. The trim removed 0 bases at V and 0 bases at J, leaving 14 bases unmatched. CDR3 nucleotide sequence: TGTGCCTGTGACACCGTTCAATTGGGGGATGTAACCAACACCGATAAACTCATCTTT. Its protein product is CACDTVQLGDVTNTDKLIF.

Note on this clone: A read error may explain this, as a much larger clone is one base away. CDR3 in DNA: TGTGCCTGTGACACGGTGGTGGATAGACACGACAAACTCATCTTT. This codes for CACDTVVDRHDKLIF. This chain links TRDV2 with TRDJ1; tentative D call: TRDD3 (5 bases). Trimming stripped 1 base from V and 8 bases from J, with 19 bases between. The CDR3 loop spans 15 amino acids. The germline V gene encodes CDR1 GEAIGNYY and CDR2 EKD.

A remark on this clone: This may come from a read error, since a much larger clone is one base off. The gene calls are TRDV2 and TRDJ1; D is undetermined. Germline V CDR1 and CDR2: GEAIGNYY, EKD. The CDR3 has 14 residues. V was pared by 3 bases and J by 0 bases, with 10 bases between. The DNA of the CDR3 is TGTGCCTGTGACGCACTACTGTACACCGATAAACTCATCTTT. This sequence encodes CACDALLYTDKLIF.

Here the CDR3 reads CACDALGDTSKLIF. The CDR3 nucleotides read TGTGCCTGTGACGCACTGGGGGATACGAGTAAACTCATCTTT. The chain links TRDV2 to TRDJ1; 13 bases are shared with TRDD3. V lost 3 bases to trimming and J lost 7 bases; unmatched junction nucleotides: 4. Germline-derived CDR1 and CDR2 are GEAIGNYY and EKD. The CDR3 is made up of 14 amino acids.

As concerns this clone: A far larger clone lies a single base away; this is likely a read error. The rearrangement uses TRDV2 and TRDJ1; D gene uncertain. V was pared by 3 bases and J by 4 bases, with 14 bases between. CDR3 length equals 14 residues. Per the germline V gene, CDR1 is GEAIGNYY and CDR2 is EKD. CDR3 protein: CACDGWRALDKLIF. DNA of the CDR3: TGTGCCTGTGACGGCTGGAGGGCCCTCGATAAACTCATCTTT.

Only a few counts were recorded for this clone. The chain links TRDV2 to TRDJ1, with D possibly TRDD3 on 7 matching bases. Per the germline V gene, CDR1 is GEAIGNYY and CDR2 is EKD. This CDR3 is 15 amino acids long. Trimming removed 3 bases from V and 0 bases from J, with 13 bases in between. The CDR3 sequence: CACDLLLGYTDKLIF. CDR3 bases: TGTGCCTGTGACCTCCTACTGGGGTACACCGATAAACTCATCTTT.

The chain couples TRDV2 to TRDJ3; 13 bases align to TRDD3. The germline V gene has CDR1 GEAIGNYY and CDR2 EKD. V trimming: 2 bases; J trimming: 0 bases; junction bases outside the gene matches: 18. This CDR3 region has 24 residues. The CDR3 loop reads CACDNLLGDTIRPPRSWDTRQMFF. As DNA, the CDR3 is TGTGCCTGTGACAACTTACTGGGGGATACGATCCGCCCCCCCCGCTCCTGGGACACCCGACAGATGTTTTTC.

With regard to this clone: Just one base apart from a much larger clone, this may be a read error. Within the sample, other DNA sequences also encode this same CDR3. The rearrangement links TRDV2 to TRDJ1; unclear D gene. The CDR3 has 14 amino acids. V was clipped by 0 bases and J by 0 bases, with 7 bases between them. The V gene's germline CDR1 is GEAIGNYY and CDR2 EKD. The CDR3 nucleotides read TGTGCCTGTGACACCCTACTGTACACCGATAAACTCATCTTT. It is translated as CACDTLLYTDKLIF.

This clone was recorded only once. V and J are TRDV1 and TRDJ1; D is possibly TRDD2 or TRDD3 (7 bases each). Germline V gives CDR1 TSWWSYY, CDR2 QGS. Trimming took off 0 bases at V and 0 bases at J, with 35 bases between the two ends. There are 24 residues in the CDR3. The CDR3 spells CALGELMLVPTEGIVGSDTDKLIF. CDR3 DNA sequence: TGTGCTCTTGGGGAACTAATGTTAGTTCCTACGGAGGGGATAGTGGGTTCGGACACCGATAAACTCATCTTT.

This chain links TRDV2 with TRDJ3, with 13 bases matching TRDD3. V shed 4 bases, J shed 1 base, and the junction held 12 bases outside the gene matches. The CDR3 is 21 residues long. From germline, CDR1 is GEAIGNYY and CDR2 EKD. The CDR3 sequence: CACERVLGDTPGSWDTRQMFF. As DNA, the CDR3 is TGTGCCTGTGAGAGGGTACTGGGGGATACGCCTGGATCCTGGGACACCCGACAGATGTTTTTC.

V is TRDV2 and J is TRDJ1; no definite D call. The ends were cut back, 0 bases at V and 6 bases at J, with 22 bases in the middle. Looked up from germline, CDR1 is GEAIGNYY and CDR2 is EKD. This CDR3 region has 17 residues. Written as DNA, the CDR3 is TGTGCCTGTGACACCGTGGGAGTGGAGATCTCACTCCATAAACTCATCTTT. This translates into CACDTVGVEISLHKLIF.

This clone showed up just once. The V and J genes are TRDV2 and TRDJ3; D is possibly TRDD3 (5 bases). The CDR3 runs 16 residues. V shed 1 base and J shed 5 bases, with 11 bases lying between them. CDR1 is GEAIGNYY, CDR2 EKD, per germline. The CDR3 here is CACDTPALGDTRQMFF. CDR3 in DNA: TGTGCCTGTGACACGCCGGCACTGGGGGACACCCGACAGATGTTTTTC.

As to this clone: Given a much more abundant clone one base away, this may be a read error. J is TRDJ1 and V is TRDV2; tentative D call: TRDD3 (5 bases). The CDR3 totals 19 residues. Germline V gene lookup returns CDR1 GEAIGNYY and CDR2 EKD. CDR3 in amino acids: CARDTVRGAGRYNTDKLIF. The CDR3 coding sequence is TGTGCCCGTGACACCGTTAGGGGGGCCGGCCGGTATAACACCGATAAACTCATCTTT.

The chain combines TRDV2 with TRDJ1; D possibly corresponds to TRDD2 (6 bases). The CDR3 has 19 amino acids. Germline V gene sequence: CDR1 GEAIGNYY, CDR2 EKD. V was clipped by 2 bases and J by 0 bases, with 24 bases between them. The CDR3, as DNA: TGTGCCTGTGACATTTATCCTACGCCCGGTACTCCGTACACCGATAAACTCATCTTT. Translation: CACDIYPTPGTPYTDKLIF.

The genes are TRDV2 and TRDJ1; 7 bases agree with TRDD3. Germline V gives CDR1 GEAIGNYY, CDR2 EKD. The ends lost 4 bases at V and 5 bases at J; junction bases unmatched: 6. The CDR3 is 13 residues long. CDR3 nucleotide sequence: TGTGCCTGTGAACAGCTGGGGGGGGATAAACTCATCTTT. Its protein is CACEQLGGDKLIF.

Points on this clone: A much larger clonotype is one base distant, so this may be a read error. V usage is TRDV2 and J usage is TRDJ1; 8 nucleotides agree with TRDD3. This CDR3 comprises 16 residues. Germline CDR1 GEAIGNYY, CDR2 EKD. CDR3 in amino acids: CACATVWGTDTDKLIF. DNA of the CDR3: TGTGCCTGTGCCACCGTCTGGGGGACCGACACCGATAAACTCATCTTT.

This clone was picked up a small number of times. Different DNA sequences within this sample yield the same CDR3. This chain connects TRDV2 to TRDJ1; D is unresolved. The ends were cut back, 3 bases at V and 1 base at J, with 17 bases in the middle. The CDR3 is made up of 16 amino acids. CDR1 GEAIGNYY and CDR2 EKD come from the germline V gene. CDR3 coding DNA: TGTGCCTGTGACCCCGTACTTGGGTTTGGCACCGATAAACTCATCTTT. Amino acids: CACDPVLGFGTDKLIF.

The J gene is TRDJ1, the V gene TRDV2, with TRDD3 as a possible D gene (6 bases). CDR1 and CDR2 from the germline V gene are GEAIGNYY and EKD. V shed 1 base and J shed 8 bases, with 31 bases lying between them. The CDR3 contains 19 residues. Here the CDR3 DNA reads TGTGCCTGTGACACGGTGAGACTGTCTGGGGCCCCCGGAGGGACCAAACTCATCTTT. It codes for CACDTVRLSGAPGGTKLIF.

The V gene is TRDV2, the J gene TRDJ1; possible D gene TRDD3, 6 bases. Germline CDR1 GEAIGNYY, CDR2 EKD. This CDR3 has 13 amino acids. V shed 1 base and J shed 2 bases, with 7 bases lying between them. CDR3 bases: TGTGCCTGTGACACGTGGGGGACCGATAAACTCATCTTT. The encoded protein is CACDTWGTDKLIF.

J is TRDJ1 and V is TRDV2; 12 bases are a match to TRDD3. V was pared by 3 bases and J by 3 bases, with 4 bases of the junction left unmatched. The CDR3 is made up of 15 amino acids. Germline assignment: CDR1 GEAIGNYY and CDR2 EKD. The CDR3 DNA reads as TGTGCCTGTGACCGGCTGGGGGATACGGCCGATAAACTCATCTTT. The encoded protein is CACDRLGDTADKLIF.

A remark on this clone: The sample carries other DNA sequences with the same CDR3. In DNA, the CDR3 is TGTGCCTGTGACACTCTAGTCTCGGGGGATACCGCGGGGGGCACTGATAAACTCATCTTT. This encodes CACDTLVSGDTAGGTDKLIF. V gene TRDV2 combines with J gene TRDJ1, with 9 bases matching TRDD3. From germline, CDR1 is GEAIGNYY and CDR2 EKD. Trimming cost V 1 base and J 5 bases; bases outside gene matches: 22. The CDR3 length is 20 residues.

Judged by abundance, this clone is large (0.1 to 1%). The rearrangement links TRDV2 to TRDJ1, with 12 positions matching TRDD3. Germline-derived CDR1 and CDR2 are GEAIGNYY and EKD. The CDR3 contains 17 residues. V lost 3 bases to trimming and J lost 0 bases; unmatched junction nucleotides: 7. The CDR3 DNA is TGTGCCTGTGACCGCCTCGCTGGGGGATACGACACCGATAAACTCATCTTT. This translates into CACDRLAGGYDTDKLIF.

This clone was seen only once. A read error is possible here, since a much larger clone lies one base away. V gene TRDV2 combines with J gene TRDJ3; perhaps TRDD3 as D (6 bases). In germline, CDR1 is GEAIGNYY, CDR2 EKD. Trimming removed 0 bases at V and 0 bases at J, with 11 bases between. The CDR3 is made up of 18 amino acids. CDR3 loop: CACDTAGMLSWDTRQMFF. CDR3 DNA: TGTGCCTGTGACACCGCGGGGATGCTCTCCTGGGACACCCGACAGATGTTTTTC.

This chain connects TRDV2 to TRDJ1, with 13 bases matching TRDD3. Germline CDR1 reads GEAIGNYY; CDR2 reads EKD. After removal of 4 bases from V and 0 bases from J, the junction contained 7 bases not matched to a gene. The CDR3 loop spans 17 amino acids. The CDR3 spells CACDLLGDTPHTDKLIF. Here the CDR3 DNA reads TGTGCCTGTGATTTACTGGGGGATACGCCCCACACCGATAAACTCATCTTT.

This clone was counted a single time. A junction end diverges from the germline sequence, so it may reflect a read error. The V gene is TRDV2, the J gene TRDJ1; TRDD3 agrees at 11 bases. This CDR3 comprises 14 residues. Germline-derived CDR1 and CDR2 are GEAIGNYY and EKD. The CDR3, as DNA: TGTGCCTGTGAGTCTTGGGGGATACGGGATAAAATCATCTTT. Its translation is CACESWGIRDKIIF.

The rearrangement uses TRDV2 and TRDJ1, with 7 bases fitting TRDD2. Germline assignment: CDR1 GEAIGNYY and CDR2 EKD. The J segment lost 0 bases and the V segment lost 2 bases, leaving 20 bases of the junction unmatched. CDR3 size: 20 residues. The CDR3 here is CACDIVNSYAGPDDTDKLIF. Here the CDR3 DNA reads TGTGCCTGTGACATCGTAAATTCCTACGCAGGACCAGATGACACCGATAAACTCATCTTT.

V is TRDV2 and J is TRDJ1, with 13 bases matching TRDD3. The length of the CDR3 is 16 residues. Per germline, CDR1 GEAIGNYY and CDR2 EKD. V dropped 4 bases and J dropped 11; count of bases not matched to a gene: 15. In DNA form, the CDR3 reads TGTGCCTGTGAAGAGGTGGGTACTGGGGGATACGGAGAGCTCATCTTT. Its translation is CACEEVGTGGYGELIF.

The chain is built from TRDV2 and TRDJ1; 12 bases map to TRDD3. The junction had 7 bases not matched to a gene; V was cut back by 3 bases and J by 3 bases. Germline lookup yields CDR1 GEAIGNYY and CDR2 EKD. The CDR3 consists of 16 residues. CDR3 sequence reads: CACDPVLGDTADKLIF. In DNA form, the CDR3 reads TGTGCCTGTGACCCTGTACTGGGGGATACTGCCGATAAACTCATCTTT.

This clone was found a few times. This chain connects TRDV2 to TRDJ1; 11 positions agree with TRDD3. This CDR3 is 16 amino acids long. The V gene end was trimmed by 0 bases and the J gene end by 0 bases; junction bases not matched to a gene: 2. CDR1 GEAIGNYY and CDR2 EKD come from the germline V gene. The DNA of the CDR3 is TGTGCCTGTGACACCTTACTGGGGGATAACACCGATAAACTCATCTTT. Its protein product is CACDTLLGDNTDKLIF.

CDR3 in amino acids: CACDTVGDTPIGTDKLIF. The CDR3 DNA sequence: TGTGCCTGTGACACGGTGGGGGATACGCCTATTGGAACCGATAAACTCATCTTT. This chain uses TRDV2 with TRDJ1; TRDD3 matches at 11 bases. CDR3 size: 18 residues. V was pared by 1 base and J by 2 bases, with 11 bases of the junction left unmatched. Germline-derived CDR1 and CDR2 are GEAIGNYY and EKD.

A few counts support this clone. V usage is TRDV2 and J usage is TRDJ3; 10 positions match TRDD3. CDR1 is GEAIGNYY and CDR2 is EKD in the germline V gene. Trimming cost V 1 base and J 3 bases; bases outside gene matches: 17. The CDR3 spans 22 residues. The CDR3 DNA follows: TGTGCCTGTGACACGATTATTCCGGGGGATACGCTAGAAATCTGGGACACCCGACAGATGTTTTTC. It specifies CACDTIIPGDTLEIWDTRQMFF.

As to this clone: This may be a read error: a much more frequent sequence differs by one nucleotide. The V call is TRDV2, the J call TRDJ3; 7 positions match TRDD3. Germline trimming cut 3 bases from V and 3 bases from J; bases unmatched to any gene: 19. The CDR3 is 21 residues long. The V gene's germline CDR1 is GEAIGNYY and CDR2 EKD. The CDR3 sequence: CACDLAPPGGDSFWDTRQMFF. In DNA, the CDR3 is TGTGCCTGTGACCTAGCCCCGCCTGGGGGGGACAGCTTCTGGGACACCCGACAGATGTTTTTC.